Listed here are 15 T cell receptor beta chains from one sample, sequenced in a study of blood T cell repertoires in COVID-19. Data came from immunoSEQ multiplex PCR; TCRdb stores just in-frame clones and leaves some out. The table shows 65,000 to 85,000 clones, with 79% occurring only once. The sequenced sample was peripheral blood. The receptor source for this set is a woman older than 75 with active or convalescent COVID-19.

V usage is TRBV6-4 and J usage is TRBJ2-2; TRBD1 matches at 9 bases. This CDR3 contains 19 residues. After removal of 2 bases from V and 4 bases from J, the junction contained 14 bases not matched to a gene. CDR1 is MRHNA and CDR2 is SNTAGT in the germline V gene. The CDR3 coding sequence is TGTGCCAGCAGTGACCTGACGGACAGGGGTCTTCGGGGCACCGGGGAGCTGTTTTTT. Protein product: CASSDLTDRGLRGTGELFF.

The V call is TRBV11-2, the J call TRBJ1-2; possibly TRBD1 for D (5 bases). This CDR3 contains 13 residues. V lost 0 bases, J lost 8 bases, and 10 bases lay in between. Germline CDR1 is SGHAT and CDR2 is FQNNGV. The CDR3 sequence is CASSLDPRAGYTF. CDR3 bases: TGTGCCAGCAGCTTAGACCCCAGGGCGGGCTACACCTTC.

The gene calls are TRBV25-1 and TRBJ1-6; 10 positions agree with TRBD1. In germline, CDR1 is MGHDK, CDR2 SYGVNS. Germline trimming cut 2 bases from V and 10 bases from J; bases unmatched to any gene: 5. This CDR3 comprises 15 residues. The CDR3 nucleotides are TGTGCCAGCAGTGAAGCCCCGACAGGGGGCTCACCCCTCCACTTT. Translation gives CASSEAPTGGSPLHF.

The chain couples TRBV18 to TRBJ1-2; D is possibly TRBD1 (5 bases). The CDR3 extends over 12 amino acids. The germline V gene has CDR1 KGHSH and CDR2 LQKENI. Deletions cut 4 bases from V and 8 bases from J, with 11 bases between. This CDR3 reads CASSRPQGGYTF. The CDR3 region has the DNA TGTGCCAGCTCACGTCCTCAGGGAGGCTACACCTTC.

The chain couples TRBV6-2 or TRBV6-3 to TRBJ2-7; D unclear. V was shortened by 6 bases and J by 2 bases, with 5 bases between the two germline ends. Germline V gene lookup returns CDR1 MNHEY and CDR2 SVGEGT. This CDR3 has 11 amino acids. As DNA, the CDR3 is TGTGCCAGCAGCTCTACCTACGAGCAGTACTTC. It translates to CASSSTYEQYF.

The chain carries TRBV15 and TRBJ2-7, with TRBD1 as a possible D gene (6 bases). Germline V gives CDR1 LNHNV, CDR2 YYDKDF (reference sequence). This CDR3 is built from 14 residues. The V end lost 2 bases, the J end lost 3 bases, and 11 bases lay between the germline ends. Here the CDR3 reads CATSRPGHDYEQYF. CDR3 nucleotides: TGTGCCACCAGCAGACCGGGACATGACTACGAGCAGTACTTC.

The chain links TRBV11-3 to TRBJ2-1; 7 bases line up with TRBD1. This CDR3 has 17 amino acids. With V trimmed by 1 base and J by 0 bases, 6 bases remained unmatched. Germline CDR1 reads SGHNT; CDR2 reads YENEEA. Written as DNA, the CDR3 is TGTGCCAGCAGCTTAGCAGGGGGACGTAGCTCCTACAATGAGCAGTTCTTC. This sequence encodes CASSLAGGRSSYNEQFF.

This clone was seen a single time. J is TRBJ2-7 and V is TRBV4-3; weak D call: TRBD1 (7 bases). Germline lookup yields CDR1 LGHNA and CDR2 YSLEER. V was trimmed by 0 bases and J by 2 bases, leaving 14 bases between them. The length of the CDR3 is 16 residues. The CDR3 here is CASSQERDRHPYEQYF. The CDR3 DNA is TGCGCCAGCAGCCAAGAGCGGGACAGACATCCCTACGAGCAGTACTTC.

This clone was counted between two and nine times. V is TRBV6-2 or TRBV6-3 and J is TRBJ1-1; possibly TRBD1 for D (6 bases). Deletions cut 5 bases from V and 6 bases from J, with 19 bases between. Germline values: CDR1 MNHEY, CDR2 SVGEGT. The CDR3 consists of 15 residues. CDR3 sequence (DNA): TGTGCCAGCAGTCGCAACCATCAACAGGGATCTGAAGCTTTCTTT. Encoded protein: CASSRNHQQGSEAFF.

V usage is TRBV5-4 and J usage is TRBJ1-1; 7 bases map to TRBD1. Trimming cost V 4 bases and J 7 bases; bases outside gene matches: 10. CDR3 size: 14 residues. Germline V gene sequence: CDR1 SGHNT, CDR2 YYREEE (reference sequence). DNA for the CDR3: TGTGCCAGCAGCCTGGCAGGGGGGCAGTTTGAAGCTTTCTTT. Translated: CASSLAGGQFEAFF.

This clone was seen just once. The V and J genes are TRBV7-2 and TRBJ2-7; 7 positions match TRBD2. The CDR3 loop spans 14 amino acids. CDR1 is SGHTA, CDR2 FQGNSA, per germline. With 5 bases clipped from V and 4 bases from J, the junction kept 8 bases outside the gene matches. CDR3: CASSLTSAFYEQYF. CDR3 nucleotides: TGTGCCAGCAGCCTCACTAGCGCCTTTTACGAGCAGTACTTC.

As regards this clone: This specimen includes other DNA sequences encoding the same CDR3. This sequence joins TRBV5-1 and TRBJ2-5; 8 positions agree with TRBD1. This CDR3 region has 13 residues. Germline CDR1 and CDR2: SGHRS and YFSETQ. Germline trimming cut 4 bases from V and 5 bases from J; bases unmatched to any gene: 4. CDR3 residues: CASSLTGVETQYF. In DNA form, the CDR3 reads TGCGCCAGCAGCCTGACAGGGGTTGAGACCCAGTACTTC.

The chain uses TRBV4-3 and TRBJ1-4, with TRBD1 as a possible D gene (6 bases). Trimming removed 5 bases from V and 2 bases from J, with 12 bases in between. The CDR3 spans 15 residues. Per germline, CDR1 LGHNA and CDR2 YSLEER. CDR3 loop: CASSEIGQTNEKLFF. Here the CDR3 DNA reads TGCGCCAGCAGCGAAATAGGACAGACTAATGAAAAACTGTTTTTT.

This chain links TRBV11-2 with TRBJ2-1, with TRBD2 identical over 8 bases. The CDR3 runs 18 residues. Germline V gene lookup returns CDR1 SGHAT and CDR2 FQNNGV. V dropped 5 bases and J dropped 1; count of bases not matched to a gene: 13. CDR3 in amino acids: CASSPHLAGGLSYNEQFF. DNA of the CDR3: TGTGCCAGCAGCCCCCATCTGGCGGGAGGACTATCCTACAATGAGCAGTTCTTC.

This clone has only a few counts. The V and J genes are TRBV5-1 and TRBJ1-3; the D is unclear. This CDR3 is built from 13 residues. Trimming pared 4 bases from V and 0 bases from J, leaving 5 bases between. Germline V gene sequence: CDR1 SGHRS, CDR2 YFSETQ. This CDR3 is CASSRSSGNTIYF. CDR3 bases: TGCGCCAGCAGCAGGAGCTCTGGAAACACCATATATTTT.